The 21 T cell receptor beta chains given below trace back to one sample, sequenced in a study of T cells in Graves' hyperthyroidism and ophthalmopathy. Researchers took RNA transcripts and amplified the TCR beta CDR3 regions from them. The HTBI primer set was used in a first-round RT-PCR of the TCR CDR3. Each CDR3 protein is one row after TCRdb ran MiXCR on the multiplex PCR reads. This sample has 560,000 or so distinct CDR3 sequences, with roughly 46% found just once. Material: peripheral blood or thyroid tissue (not recorded which). The receptors come from a woman between 18 and 29 years old with Graves' hyperthyroidism.

This clonotype was recorded a few times. The CDR3 is CASSWGGTGDEQYF. CDR3 nucleotides: TGTGCCAGCAGCTGGGGAGGGACAGGGGACGAGCAGTACTTC. The chain couples TRBV7-6 to TRBJ2-7; 10 bases are a match to TRBD1. V gave up 4 bases and J gave up 5 bases; unmatched junction bases: 5. The V gene's germline CDR1 is SGHVS and CDR2 FNYEAQ. The length of the CDR3 is 14 residues.

The chain carries TRBV20-1 and TRBJ1-1; weak D call: TRBD1 (6 bases). Germline V lookup: CDR1 DFQATT, CDR2 SNEGSKA (reference sequence). The CDR3 is made up of 15 amino acids. V shed 0 bases and J shed 5 bases, with 16 bases lying between them. CDR3 DNA sequence: TGCAGTGCTAGAGATCGAGGGCAGGGGAGGACTGAAGCTTTCTTT. Its protein is CSARDRGQGRTEAFF.

The chain has TRBV15 and TRBJ2-7, with D hard to call. This CDR3 comprises 13 residues. Trimming cost V 4 bases and J 2 bases, with 9 bases left between them. Germline V gene lookup returns CDR1 LNHNV and CDR2 YYDKDF (reference sequence). CDR3 coding DNA: TGTGCCACCAGCACTGCGTTCACCTACGAGCAGTACTTC. As protein: CATSTAFTYEQYF.

This clonotype was counted once. Here the CDR3 omits its conserved ending phenylalanine or tryptophan, so a read error is the likely source. It is unclear where the CDR3 begins or ends on the DNA, so no DNA is shown, and the CDR3 is as TCRdb lists it. The V and J genes are TRBV15 and TRBJ2-6. Germline V CDR1 and CDR2: LNHNV, YYDKDF (reference sequence). Including both end residues, the CDR3 is 16 amino acids long. The CDR3: CATSGHRRSGANVLVL.

A word on this clonotype: With a much larger clone just one base away, this may be a read error. This chain connects TRBV7-2 to TRBJ1-2, with D tentatively TRBD1 (6 bases). Germline V CDR1 and CDR2: SGHTA, FQGNSA. The CDR3 is made up of 13 amino acids. The CDR3 loop reads CASSAWGAHGHTF. The CDR3 bases are TGTGCCAGCTCCGCCTGGGGGGCCCATGGCCACACCTTC.

There are many counts of this clonotype. This chain uses TRBV7-2 with TRBJ1-1; D not certain. The CDR3 is 13 residues long. Germline CDR1 SGHTA, CDR2 FQGNSA. Trimming pared 5 bases from V and 1 base from J, leaving 8 bases between. CDR3 in amino acids: CASSDGPNTEAFF. The CDR3 nucleotides read TGTGCCAGCAGCGACGGGCCGAACACTGAAGCTTTCTTT.

This clonotype was detected only a few times. The rearrangement links TRBV19 to TRBJ2-7, with D maybe TRBD1 (6 bases). The germline V gene encodes CDR1 LNHDA and CDR2 SQIVND (reference sequence). V lost 4 bases, J lost 3 bases, and 13 bases lay in between. The CDR3 length is 14 residues. The DNA for the CDR3 is TGTGCCAGTAGTAACCAGGGGATGGACTACGAGCAGTACTTC. Protein product: CASSNQGMDYEQYF.

This clonotype was picked up many times. The rearrangement joins TRBV2 to TRBJ1-2, with unresolved D. The length of the CDR3 is 12 residues. V was pared by 6 bases and J by 7 bases, with 12 bases between. Germline CDR1 and CDR2: SNHLY and FYNNEI. The DNA for the CDR3 is TGTGCCAGCAGGAAGCTTGGTCGTGGCTACACCTTC. It yields the protein CASRKLGRGYTF. Using reference TRBV2 and TRBJ1-2 for the parts outside the CDR3, the full variable domain is EPEVTQTPSHQVTQMGQEVILRCVPISNHLYFYWYRQILGQKVEFLVSFYNNEISEKSEIFDDQFSVERPDGSNFTLKIRSTKLEDSAMYFCASRKLGRGYTFGSGTRLTVV.

V is TRBV2 and J is TRBJ2-2; maybe TRBD2 (5 bases). Germline V lookup: CDR1 SNHLY, CDR2 FYNNEI. CDR3 size: 18 residues. Deletions cut 3 bases from V and 1 base from J, with 18 bases between. CDR3 DNA sequence: TGTGCCAGCAGTGATCGGGGTGGGCAGAAGTTGAACACCGGGGAGCTGTTTTTT. This translates into CASSDRGGQKLNTGELFF.

Turning to this clonotype: One base away lies a much larger clone, so this may be a sequencing read error. The V call is TRBV2, the J call TRBJ2-7; TRBD2 matches at 10 bases. Germline CDR1 reads SNHLY; CDR2 reads FYNNEI. The CDR3 length is 14 residues. The CDR3 region is CASSGASGRYEQHF. CDR3 DNA: TGTGCCAGCAGTGGTGCTAGCGGGAGATACGAGCAGCACTTC.

This chain connects TRBV2 to TRBJ1-4; 7 bases match TRBD1. The CDR3 length is 15 residues. J was trimmed by 8 bases and V by 1 base; bases with no gene match: 7. Germline CDR1 reads SNHLY; CDR2 reads FYNNEI. In nucleotides, the CDR3 is TGTGCCAGCAGTGAAGGGACAGGATCATACGAAAAACTGTTTTTT. Amino acids: CASSEGTGSYEKLFF.

The rearrangement links TRBV6-1 to TRBJ2-5; D not certain. The CDR3 spans 12 residues. Per the germline V gene, CDR1 is MNHNS and CDR2 is SASEGT. V shed 6 bases and J shed 7 bases, with 12 bases lying between them. The CDR3 protein is CASRPAVRTQYF. The DNA of the CDR3 is TGTGCCAGCAGGCCTGCGGTCAGGACCCAGTACTTC.

This clonotype was seen ten or more times. This chain uses TRBV25-1 with TRBJ1-2; no definite D call. Germline CDR1 is MGHDK and CDR2 is SYGVNS. The CDR3 length is 13 residues. Trimming took 3 bases from V and 4 from J, leaving 9 bases between them. CDR3 nucleotide sequence: TGTGCCAGCAGTGACCCCGGACCCTATGGCTACACCTTC. Its protein product is CASSDPGPYGYTF.

The count of this clonotype is one. J is TRBJ1-4 and V is TRBV11-1; 7 bases match TRBD1. With V trimmed by 3 bases and J by 7 bases, 8 bases remained unmatched. Germline-derived CDR1 and CDR2 are SGHAT and FQDESV (reference sequence). The CDR3 is made up of 15 amino acids. The CDR3 nucleotides read TGTGCCAGCAGCTTGGTAGGGACAGAAAGTGAAAAACTGTTTTTT. It codes for CASSLVGTESEKLFF.

In DNA, the CDR3 is TGTGCCATCAGTCCGAGCCTCTACGAGCAGTACTTC. Its translation is CAISPSLYEQYF. This sequence joins TRBV10-3 and TRBJ2-7; D remains ambiguous. V dropped 5 bases and J dropped 3 bases, with 8 bases sitting between them. CDR1 is ENHRY and CDR2 is SYGVKD in the germline V gene. The CDR3 has 12 residues.

V is TRBV15 and J is TRBJ2-6; 9 bases map to TRBD1. Germline V gene lookup returns CDR1 LNHNV and CDR2 YYDKDF (reference sequence). V dropped 5 bases and J dropped 0; count of bases not matched to a gene: 5. The CDR3 has 17 amino acids. CDR3 amino acids: CATSDSGQGSGANVLTF. In DNA, the CDR3 is TGTGCCACCAGCGATTCGGGACAGGGCTCTGGGGCCAACGTCCTGACTTTC. Variable domain in full (rest from reference TRBV15 and TRBJ2-6): DAMVIQNPRYQVTQFGKPVTLSCSQTLNHNVMYWYQQKSSQAPKLLFHYYDKDFNNEADTPDNFQSRRPNTSFCFLDIRSPGLGDTAMYLCATSDSGQGSGANVLTFGAGSRLTVL.

This clonotype has just a few counts. The chain carries TRBV14 and TRBJ1-2; the match to TRBD1 covers 8 bases. This CDR3 contains 13 residues. The junction had 1 base not matched to a gene; V was cut back by 3 bases and J by 4 bases. The germline V gene has CDR1 SGHDN and CDR2 FVKESK. The CDR3 here is CASSQDRAYGYTF. CDR3 coding DNA: TGTGCCAGCAGCCAGGACAGGGCCTATGGCTACACCTTC.

The rearrangement links TRBV2 to TRBJ2-7, with TRBD1 as a possible D gene (5 bases). CDR1 is SNHLY and CDR2 is FYNNEI in the germline V gene. This CDR3 spans 15 amino acids. Trimming took off 8 bases at V and 5 bases at J, with 22 bases between the two ends. The CDR3, as DNA: TGTGCCAGCTCACCTGTTGCCCAGGGTGTGGACGAGCAGTACTTC. It is translated as CASSPVAQGVDEQYF.

This clonotype was seen at least ten times. The gene calls are TRBV20-1 and TRBJ1-6, with D maybe TRBD1 (5 bases). The germline CDR1 and CDR2 sequences are DFQATT and SNEGSKA (reference sequence). The CDR3 is 14 residues long. Trimming pared 1 base from V and 7 bases from J, leaving 11 bases between. This chain's CDR3 is CSARGVRVNSPLHF. CDR3 nucleotide sequence: TGCAGTGCTAGAGGCGTCAGGGTGAATTCACCCCTCCACTTT.

The chain uses TRBV29-1 and TRBJ2-7; 8 bases align to TRBD2. Germline values: CDR1 SQVTM, CDR2 ANQGSEA. This CDR3 is built from 13 residues. V lost 5 bases to trimming and J lost 2 bases; unmatched junction nucleotides: 5. As DNA, the CDR3 is TGCAGCGTTACGGGACTAGGAGCCTACGAGCAGTACTTC. Protein sequence: CSVTGLGAYEQYF.

In its sample, this clonotype was seen a few times. This chain connects TRBV7-6 to TRBJ2-7; possible D gene TRBD1, 6 bases. Germline CDR1 is SGHVS and CDR2 is FNYEAQ. The CDR3 extends over 14 amino acids. V lost 5 bases to trimming and J lost 9 bases, with 20 bases between them. The CDR3: CASSLTRQVVGQYF. In DNA form, the CDR3 reads TGTGCCAGCAGCCTTACTAGACAGGTGGTAGGGCAGTACTTC.